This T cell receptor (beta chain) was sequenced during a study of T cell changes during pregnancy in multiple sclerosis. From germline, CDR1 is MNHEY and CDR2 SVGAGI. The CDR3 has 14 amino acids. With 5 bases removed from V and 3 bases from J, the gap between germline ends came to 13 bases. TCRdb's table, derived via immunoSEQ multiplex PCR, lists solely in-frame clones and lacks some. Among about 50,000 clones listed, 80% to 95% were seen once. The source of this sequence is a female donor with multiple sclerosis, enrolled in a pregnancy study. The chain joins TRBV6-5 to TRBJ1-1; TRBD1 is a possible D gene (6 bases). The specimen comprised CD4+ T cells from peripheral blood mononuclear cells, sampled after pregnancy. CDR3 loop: CASSPPQGDTEAFF. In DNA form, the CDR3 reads TGTGCCAGCAGTCCCCCACAGGGCGACACTGAAGCTTTCTTT.